These 26 T cell receptor beta chains originate from one sample sequenced in a study of T cells in women clearing cervical HPV infection (dated by TCRdb to 2017 to 2018). The method was the immunoSEQ multiplex PCR assay. Not all clones reach the TCRdb copy of this immuneACCESS table, which keeps in-frame sequences only. Checked studies attribute under half of the gap to unresolved V genes and leave the rest unexplained. The table for this sample shows around 21,000 clones. About 16% of the sample belongs to the ten largest clones. Material for sequencing was blood buffy coat. These receptors were collected from a woman between 18 and 69 years old with a cervical HPV16 infection that either progressed to CIN3+ or cleared (not recorded which).

This clone is labeled large based on frequency. The CDR3 end is not reached by the read, which stops 3 residues before it; the germline J gene fills it in. The V call is TRBV6-4, the J call TRBJ2-3, with D possibly being TRBD1 (5 bases). CDR3 length: 13 residues. From germline, CDR1 is MRHNA and CDR2 SNTAGT. Here the CDR3 reads CASSRVAEETQYF. CDR3 DNA, as far as it was read: TGTGCCAGCTCCAGGGTCGCTGAGGAGACG.

Incomplete CDR3 DNA: TGTGCCTGGAGTCATCAGGGAGGCAATCAGCCC. It specifies CAWSHQGGNQP. The whole CDR3 protein reads CAWSHQGGNQPQHF. The V gene is TRBV30, the J gene TRBJ1-5, with a weak D call TRBD1 (5 bases). The CDR3 is cut off 3 residues early in the read; its end comes from the germline J gene. Trimming removed 2 bases at V and 2 bases at J, with 10 bases between. The CDR3 is 14 amino acids. The germline gives CDR1 GTSNPN, CDR2 SVGIG (reference sequence).

With respect to this clone: The CDR3 end lies 3 residues beyond the end of the read and is filled in from the germline J gene. The chain employs TRBV11-2 and TRBJ2-3; 8 bases map to TRBD1. The CDR3 has 13 amino acids. V was clipped by 6 bases and J by 6 bases; unmatched bases: 5. The germline gives CDR1 SGHAT, CDR2 FQNNGV. The covered CDR3 bases are TGTGCCAGCAGGCAGGGGGCCATGGATACG. Encoded protein: CASRQGAMDT. The CDR3, in full, reads CASRQGAMDTQYF.

On this clone: Coverage ceases 3 residues before the CDR3 finishes, and the germline J gene fills in the end. The chain combines TRBV20-1 with TRBJ1-2, with TRBD1 matching 10 bases. The CDR3 is 14 amino acids. From germline, CDR1 is DFQATT and CDR2 SNEGSKA (reference sequence). The DNA read from the CDR3 is TGCAGTGCTAGGATGACAGGGGGCGCGTGGGGC. Its protein product is CSARMTGGAWG. The whole CDR3 sequence is CSARMTGGAWGYTF.

As regards this clone: The read ends 3 residues before the CDR3 terminus; that terminus is restored from the germline J gene. This sequence joins TRBV5-1 and TRBJ2-3; D is ambiguous. CDR1 is SGHRS and CDR2 is YFSETQ in the germline V gene. The CDR3 length is 16 residues. The sequenced part of the CDR3 DNA is TGCGCCAGCAGCTTGGGGGCCGCACAGACAAAAGAGACG. This translates into CASSLGAAQTKET. The entire CDR3 is CASSLGAAQTKETQYF.

Comment on this clone: Sequence at one end of the junction differs from germline and may be a read error. The read ends 3 residues shy of where the CDR3 ends; the end is completed using the germline J gene. The sample contains more than one DNA sequence encoding this CDR3. The chain combines TRBV29-1 with TRBJ1-3; D may be TRBD1 (6 bases). This CDR3 has 12 residues. CDR1 is SQVTM and CDR2 is ANQGSEA in the germline V gene. The DNA read from the CDR3 is TGCAGCGTTGAGCAAGGGGGAGACACT. Amino acid sequence: CSVEQGGDT. The whole CDR3 region reads CSVEQGGDTIYF.

Note on this clone: Read sequence stops 3 residues before the CDR3 end, and the germline J gene provides the missing end. The chain uses TRBV18 and TRBJ2-1; 12 bases map to TRBD2. The CDR3 length is 16 residues. After removal of 3 bases from V and 7 bases from J, the junction contained 7 bases not matched to a gene. CDR1 KGHSH and CDR2 LQKENI come from the germline V gene. The CDR3 loop is CASSPASGGAKNEQFF. CDR3 bases read: TGTGCCAGCTCACCGGCTAGCGGGGGGGCCAAGAATGAG.

Turning to this clone: The read terminates 3 residues ahead of where the CDR3 ends, so the germline J gene completes it. The chain recombines TRBV19 with TRBJ1-2; possibly TRBD1 for D (5 bases). The CDR3 extends over 16 amino acids. Per the germline V gene, CDR1 is LNHDA and CDR2 is SQIVND (reference sequence). The CDR3 bases that were read are TGTGCCAGTAGTCCTCCCCACGGGACTGAGGCCTACGAC. Translating gives CASSPPHGTEAYD. The entire CDR3 sequence reads CASSPPHGTEAYDYTF. The variable domain in full, with the rest retrieved from reference TRBV19 and TRBJ1-2, is DGGITQSPKYLFRKEGQNVTLSCEQNLNHDAMYWYRQDPGQGLRLIYYSQIVNDFQKGDIAEGYSVSREKKESFPLTVTSAQKNPTAFYLCASSPPHGTEAYDYTFGSGTRLTVV.

The CDR3 loop is CASSLDLTEAFF. Partial CDR3 DNA: TGTGCCAGCAGCTTAGATCTAACTGAA. This chain links TRBV11-2 with TRBJ1-1, with no clear D. Read sequence stops 3 residues before the CDR3 end, and the germline J gene provides the missing end. In germline, CDR1 is SGHAT, CDR2 FQNNGV. The CDR3 is 12 residues long. V was shortened by 0 bases and J by 5 bases, with 4 bases between the two germline ends.

Of note for this clone: Read coverage stops 3 residues before the CDR3 terminus; the germline J gene supplies the remainder. The chain is built from TRBV5-1 and TRBJ1-2; D call uncertain. Germline lookup yields CDR1 SGHRS and CDR2 YFSETQ. The CDR3 is 13 amino acids. V was trimmed by 0 bases and J by 3 bases, leaving 6 bases between them. The CDR3 loop reads CASSLDRDYGYTF. The sequenced part of the CDR3 DNA is TGCGCCAGCAGCTTGGATAGGGACTATGGC.

This clone is deemed medium-sized by its frequency. The read is 3 residues too short to cover the CDR3 end, so that end is filled in from the germline J gene. The chain joins TRBV11-2 to TRBJ2-5; possible D gene TRBD1, 6 bases. Trimming removed 10 bases at V and 2 bases at J, with 11 bases between. CDR1 SGHAT and CDR2 FQNNGV come from the germline V gene. This CDR3 has 12 amino acids. CDR3 DNA, as far as it was read: TGTGCCACCTCGACAGGACAAGAGACC. This encodes CATSTGQET. The entire CDR3 protein reads CATSTGQETQYF.

The CDR3 region is CASSQTTTGVGANVLTF. CDR3 DNA (partial): TGTGCCAGCTCACAGACAACGACAGGGGTCGGGGCCAACGTC. The chain links TRBV18 to TRBJ2-6; 8 nucleotides agree with TRBD1. The CDR3 extends 3 residues past the end of the read, so its final part is completed from the germline J gene. The CDR3 runs 17 residues. CDR1 is KGHSH and CDR2 is LQKENI in the germline V gene. J was trimmed by 4 bases and V by 4 bases; bases with no gene match: 9.

Incomplete CDR3 DNA: TGTGCCAGTAGTGGGGGGCGAGACAGGGGTCCTGGGGCCAACGTG. This encodes CASSGGRDRGPGANV. The whole CDR3 is CASSGGRDRGPGANVLFF. The V gene is TRBV19, the J gene TRBJ2-2, with 8 nucleotides matching TRBD1. Coverage ceases 3 residues before the CDR3 finishes, and the germline J gene fills in the end. Germline V gene lookup returns CDR1 LNHDA and CDR2 SQIVND (reference sequence). CDR3 length equals 18 residues.

About this clone: From the germline J gene comes the end of the CDR3, since the read stops 3 residues before it. This chain connects TRBV7-6 to TRBJ1-1, with a weak D call TRBD1 (6 bases). The CDR3 covers 13 residues. Per the germline V gene, CDR1 is SGHVS and CDR2 is FNYEAQ. The CDR3 loop reads CASSWTVNGEAFF. The sequenced part of the CDR3 DNA is TGTGCCAGCAGCTGGACAGTGAACGGAGAA.

Turning to this clone: With the read ending 3 residues before the CDR3 end, the germline J gene is used to fill in that end. The rearrangement links TRBV18 to TRBJ2-7, with D unresolved. The CDR3 covers 12 residues. Trimming stripped 2 bases from V and 4 bases from J, with 6 bases between. The germline V gene has CDR1 KGHSH and CDR2 LQKENI. CDR3 loop: CASSPSMYEQYF. The part of the CDR3 DNA that was read is TGTGCCAGCTCACCATCCATGTACGAG.

Worth noting for this clone: Sequencing ends 3 residues short of the CDR3 end; the germline J gene provides the rest. This rearrangement joins TRBV7-6 to TRBJ2-5; tentative D call: TRBD1 (5 bases). The length of the CDR3 is 11 residues. CDR1 and CDR2 from the germline V gene are SGHVS and FNYEAQ. Partial CDR3 DNA: TGTGCCAGCAGCACAACAGGAACC. Translated: CASSTTGT. The CDR3 in its entirety is CASSTTGTQYF.

Points on this clone: The read terminates 3 residues ahead of where the CDR3 ends, so the germline J gene completes it. This chain connects TRBV7-6 to TRBJ2-1, with TRBD2 matching over 9 bases. V was pared by 2 bases and J by 9 bases, with 8 bases of the junction left unmatched. Germline CDR1 and CDR2: SGHVS and FNYEAQ. The CDR3 length is 15 residues. The covered CDR3 bases are TGTGCCAGCAGCTTATTTAGCGGGGGTCCAAGTGAG. It is translated as CASSLFSGGPSE. From start to end, the CDR3 is CASSLFSGGPSEQFF.

About this clone itself: The CDR3 goes on 3 residues after the read ends, and that part is filled in from the germline J gene. V and J are TRBV11-2 and TRBJ2-1, with TRBD1 matching 7 bases. The CDR3 totals 15 residues. The junction had 8 bases not matched to a gene; V was cut back by 5 bases and J by 4 bases. Per the germline V gene, CDR1 is SGHAT and CDR2 is FQNNGV. CDR3 sequence reads: CASSHGTANYNEQFF. The part of the CDR3 DNA that was read is TGTGCCAGCAGCCACGGGACAGCCAATTACAATGAG.

Points on this clone: The read halts 3 residues ahead of the CDR3 end, with the missing end drawn from the germline J gene. V gene TRBV18 combines with J gene TRBJ2-3; tentatively, D is TRBD1 (5 bases). CDR1 is KGHSH, CDR2 LQKENI, per germline. This CDR3 spans 14 amino acids. CDR3 DNA (partial): TGTGCCAGCTCACCGCCCGACAGACAAGAGACG. Translated, it gives CASSPPDRQET. The entire CDR3 protein is CASSPPDRQETQYF.

On this clone itself: The CDR3 extends 3 residues past the end of the read, so its final part is completed from the germline J gene. V gene TRBV14 combines with J gene TRBJ2-3, with 11 positions matching TRBD2. After removal of 5 bases from V and 2 bases from J, the junction contained 3 bases not matched to a gene. CDR1 SGHDN and CDR2 FVKESK come from the germline V gene. The CDR3 spans 15 residues. The part of the CDR3 DNA that was read is TGTGCCAGCAGCTTTAGCGGGGGGGCCACAGATACG. Its translation is CASSFSGGATDT. The CDR3, in full, reads CASSFSGGATDTQYF. Looking up the rest from reference TRBV14 and TRBJ2-3 gives the full variable domain: EAGVTQFPSHSVIEKGQTVTLRCDPISGHDNLYWYRRVMGKEIKFLLHFVKESKQDESGMPNNRFLAERTGGTYSTLKVQPAELEDSGVYFCASSFSGGATDTQYFGPGTRLTVL.

On this clone: Sequencing ends 3 residues short of the CDR3 end; the germline J gene provides the rest. The chain carries TRBV20-1 and TRBJ2-7; the D gene is possibly TRBD2 (5 bases). The CDR3 is 15 amino acids. CDR1 is DFQATT and CDR2 is SNEGSKA in the germline V gene (reference sequence). Trimming removed 3 bases from V and 1 base from J, with 16 bases in between. The CDR3 loop is CSASRVGSGSYEQYF. The sequenced CDR3 bases are TGCAGTGCTAGTCGGGTGGGCAGCGGATCCTACGAG.

As concerns this clone: The read falls 3 residues short of the CDR3 end, and the missing part is taken from the germline J gene. The chain employs TRBV5-5 and TRBJ2-7, with D unclear. Per germline, CDR1 SGHKS and CDR2 YYEKEE (reference sequence). Trimming took 2 bases from V and 2 from J, leaving 5 bases between them. This CDR3 comprises 12 residues. CDR3 bases read: TGTGCCAGCAGCTTAGGTACCTACGAG. This gives the protein CASSLGTYE. The whole CDR3 is CASSLGTYEQYF. The complete variable domain, with remaining parts taken from reference TRBV5-5 and TRBJ2-7, reads DAGVTQSPTHLIKTRGQQVTLRCSPISGHKSVSWYQQVLGQGPQFIFQYYEKEERGRGNFPDRFSARQFPNYSSELNVNALLLGDSALYLCASSLGTYEQYFGPGTRLTVT.

Notes on this clone: Read sequence stops 3 residues before the CDR3 end, and the germline J gene provides the missing end. This sequence joins TRBV5-1 and TRBJ1-6; D remains unclear. The V and J ends lost 0 bases and 7 bases respectively, with 14 bases between them. Germline CDR1 reads SGHRS; CDR2 reads YFSETQ. The CDR3 has 16 amino acids. The sequenced part of the CDR3 DNA is TGCGCCAGCAGCTTGGATACCGGTCGTCTGAATTCACCC. Encoded protein: CASSLDTGRLNSP. The complete CDR3 reads CASSLDTGRLNSPLHF.

The CDR3 loop is CASSGQGYVYNEQFF. The CDR3 DNA, read in part, is TGCGCCAGCAGCGGACAGGGGTACGTTTACAATGAG. V gene TRBV5-1 combines with J gene TRBJ2-1, with 9 nucleotides matching TRBD1. The read gets to within 3 residues of the CDR3 end, and the germline J gene fills in the rest. Germline V gene data show CDR1 as SGHRS and CDR2 as YFSETQ. V lost 4 bases and J lost 4; bases outside the gene matches: 6. The CDR3 extends over 15 amino acids.

On this clone: The sequence runs out 3 residues before the end of the CDR3; the remainder is reconstructed from the germline J gene. The rearrangement joins TRBV6-2 or TRBV6-3 to TRBJ2-2, with D possibly being TRBD1 (6 bases). This CDR3 comprises 16 residues. The germline CDR1 and CDR2 sequences are MNHEY and SVGEGT. The CDR3 loop is CASRSGQNSGANVLFF. The part of the CDR3 DNA that was read is TGTGCCAGCAGATCGGGACAAAACTCTGGGGCCAACGTG.

Concerning this clone itself: The missing CDR3 end, 3 residues past where the read stops, is filled in from the germline J gene. The V gene is TRBV7-9, the J gene TRBJ1-1; D ambiguous. Germline CDR1 is SEHNR and CDR2 is FQNEAQ (reference sequence). The germline V and J ends were trimmed by 7 bases and 3 bases, with 6 bases remaining between them. This CDR3 is built from 11 residues. CDR3 DNA (partial): TGTGCCAGCATCCTGTACACTGAA. Translating it yields CASILYTE. In full, the CDR3 reads CASILYTEAFF. The full variable domain, in which reference TRBV7-9 and TRBJ1-1 provide the parts outside the CDR3, is DTGVSQNPRHKITKRGQNVTFRCDPISEHNRLYWYRQTLGQGPEFLTYFQNEAQLEKSRLLSDRFSAERPKGSFSTLEIQRTEQGDSAMYLCASILYTEAFFGQGTRLTVV.